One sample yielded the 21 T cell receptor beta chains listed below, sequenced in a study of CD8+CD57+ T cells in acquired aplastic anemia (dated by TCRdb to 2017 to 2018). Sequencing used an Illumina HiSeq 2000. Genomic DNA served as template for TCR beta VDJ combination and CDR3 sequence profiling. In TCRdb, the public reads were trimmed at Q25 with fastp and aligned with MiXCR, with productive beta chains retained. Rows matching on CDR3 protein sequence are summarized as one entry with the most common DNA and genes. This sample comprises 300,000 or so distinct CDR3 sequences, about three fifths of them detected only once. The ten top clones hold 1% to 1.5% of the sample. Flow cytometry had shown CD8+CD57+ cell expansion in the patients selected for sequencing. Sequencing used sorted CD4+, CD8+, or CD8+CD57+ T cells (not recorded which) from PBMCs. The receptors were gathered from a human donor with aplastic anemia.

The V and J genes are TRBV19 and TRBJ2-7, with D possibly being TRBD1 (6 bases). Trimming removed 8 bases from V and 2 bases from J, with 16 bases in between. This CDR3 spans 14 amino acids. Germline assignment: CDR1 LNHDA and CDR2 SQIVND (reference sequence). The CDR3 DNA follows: TGTGCCAGTCCCGACAGGCCTGCTCCCTACGAGCAGTACTTC. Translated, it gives CASPDRPAPYEQYF.

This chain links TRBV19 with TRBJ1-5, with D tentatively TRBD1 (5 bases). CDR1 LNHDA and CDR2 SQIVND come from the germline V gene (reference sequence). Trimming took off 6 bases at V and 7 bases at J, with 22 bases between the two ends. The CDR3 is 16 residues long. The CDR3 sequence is CASSLSGGAGGQPQHF. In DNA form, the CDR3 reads TGTGCCAGTAGCCTATCCGGGGGTGCAGGCGGCCAGCCCCAGCATTTT. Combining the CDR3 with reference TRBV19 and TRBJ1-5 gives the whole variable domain DGGITQSPKYLFRKEGQNVTLSCEQNLNHDAMYWYRQDPGQGLRLIYYSQIVNDFQKGDIAEGYSVSREKKESFPLTVTSAQKNPTAFYLCASSLSGGAGGQPQHFGDGTRLSIL.

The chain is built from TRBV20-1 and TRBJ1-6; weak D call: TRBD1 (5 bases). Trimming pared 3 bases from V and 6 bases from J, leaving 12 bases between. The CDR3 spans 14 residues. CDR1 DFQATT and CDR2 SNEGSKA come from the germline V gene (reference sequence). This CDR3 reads CSASAGTTNSPLHF. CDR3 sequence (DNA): TGCAGTGCTAGTGCAGGGACGACTAATTCACCCCTCCACTTT.

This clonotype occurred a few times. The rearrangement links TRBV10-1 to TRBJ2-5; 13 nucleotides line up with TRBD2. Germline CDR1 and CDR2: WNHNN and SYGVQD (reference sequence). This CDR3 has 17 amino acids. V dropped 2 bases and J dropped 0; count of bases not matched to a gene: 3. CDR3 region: CASSEGTSGIYQETQYF. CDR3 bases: TGCGCCAGCAGTGAGGGGACTAGCGGGATATACCAAGAGACCCAGTACTTC.

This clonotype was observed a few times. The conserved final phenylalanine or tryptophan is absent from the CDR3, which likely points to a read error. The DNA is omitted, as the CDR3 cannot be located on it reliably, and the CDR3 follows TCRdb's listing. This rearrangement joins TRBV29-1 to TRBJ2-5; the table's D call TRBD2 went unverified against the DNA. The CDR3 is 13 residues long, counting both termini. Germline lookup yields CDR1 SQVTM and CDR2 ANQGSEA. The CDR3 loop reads CSVELGEHLARCL.

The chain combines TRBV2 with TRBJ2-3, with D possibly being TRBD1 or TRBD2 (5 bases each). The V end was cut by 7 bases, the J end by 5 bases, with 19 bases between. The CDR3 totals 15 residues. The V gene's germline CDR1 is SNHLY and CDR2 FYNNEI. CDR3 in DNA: TGTGCCAGCAAGAATTTCGGGACCCGGGGAGATACGCAGTATTTT. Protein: CASKNFGTRGDTQYF.

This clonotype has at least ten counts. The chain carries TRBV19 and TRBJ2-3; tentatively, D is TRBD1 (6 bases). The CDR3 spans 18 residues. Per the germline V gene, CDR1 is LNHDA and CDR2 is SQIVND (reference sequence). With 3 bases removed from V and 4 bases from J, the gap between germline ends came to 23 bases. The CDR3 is CASSMRGTPSAPADTQYF. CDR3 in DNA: TGTGCCAGTAGTATGAGGGGGACCCCGTCGGCCCCAGCAGATACGCAGTATTTT.

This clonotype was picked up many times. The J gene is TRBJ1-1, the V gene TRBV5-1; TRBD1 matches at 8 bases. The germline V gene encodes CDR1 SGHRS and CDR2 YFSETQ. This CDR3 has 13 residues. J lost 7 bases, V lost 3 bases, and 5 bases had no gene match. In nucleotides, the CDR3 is TGCGCCAGCAGCTCCGGACAGGGCAATGAAGCTTTCTTT. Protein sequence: CASSSGQGNEAFF.

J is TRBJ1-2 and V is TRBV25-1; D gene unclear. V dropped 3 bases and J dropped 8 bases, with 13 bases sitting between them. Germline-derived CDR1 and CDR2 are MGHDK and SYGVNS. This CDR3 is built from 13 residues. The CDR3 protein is CASSDDGRRGYTF. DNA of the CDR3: TGTGCCAGCAGTGACGACGGCAGAAGGGGCTACACCTTC.

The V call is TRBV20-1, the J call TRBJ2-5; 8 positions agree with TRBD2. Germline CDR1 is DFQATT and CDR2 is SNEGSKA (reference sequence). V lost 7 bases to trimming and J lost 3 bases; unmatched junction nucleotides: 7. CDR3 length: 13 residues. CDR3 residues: CSVVRGGEETQYF. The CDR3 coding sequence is TGCAGTGTCGTCCGGGGGGGCGAAGAGACCCAGTACTTC.

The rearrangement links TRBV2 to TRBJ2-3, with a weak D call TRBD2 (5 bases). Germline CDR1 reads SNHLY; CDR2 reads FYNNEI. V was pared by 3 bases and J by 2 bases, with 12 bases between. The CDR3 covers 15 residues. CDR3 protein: CASSDRLRLTDTQYF. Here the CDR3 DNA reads TGTGCCAGCAGTGATAGACTACGACTCACAGATACGCAGTATTTT.

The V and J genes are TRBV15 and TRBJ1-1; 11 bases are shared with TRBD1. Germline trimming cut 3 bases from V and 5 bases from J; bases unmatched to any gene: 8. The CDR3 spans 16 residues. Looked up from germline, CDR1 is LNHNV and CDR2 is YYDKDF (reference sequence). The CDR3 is CATSRGQGEGGTEAFF. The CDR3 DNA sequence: TGTGCCACCAGCAGGGGACAGGGGGAAGGAGGAACTGAAGCTTTCTTT.

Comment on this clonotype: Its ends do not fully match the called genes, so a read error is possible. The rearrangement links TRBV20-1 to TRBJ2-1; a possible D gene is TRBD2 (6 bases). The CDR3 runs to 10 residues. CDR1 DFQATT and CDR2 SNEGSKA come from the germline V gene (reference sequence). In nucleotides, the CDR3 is TGCAGTGCTAAGGAGGGACTCCAGAGCTTC. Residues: CSAKEGLQSF.

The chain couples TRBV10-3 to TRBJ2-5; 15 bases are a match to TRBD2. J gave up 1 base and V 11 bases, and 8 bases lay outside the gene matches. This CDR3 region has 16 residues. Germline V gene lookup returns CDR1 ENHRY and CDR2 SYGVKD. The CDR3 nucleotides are TGTGCCGCAGGACTAGCGGGGGGGGCATCCCAAGAGACCCAGTACTTC. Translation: CAAGLAGGASQETQYF.

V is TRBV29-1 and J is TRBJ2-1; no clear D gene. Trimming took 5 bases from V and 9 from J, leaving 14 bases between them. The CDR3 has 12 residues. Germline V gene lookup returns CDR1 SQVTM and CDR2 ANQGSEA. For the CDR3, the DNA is TGCAGCGTTCAGCGTCAGGTTGGTGAGCAGTTCTTC. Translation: CSVQRQVGEQFF.

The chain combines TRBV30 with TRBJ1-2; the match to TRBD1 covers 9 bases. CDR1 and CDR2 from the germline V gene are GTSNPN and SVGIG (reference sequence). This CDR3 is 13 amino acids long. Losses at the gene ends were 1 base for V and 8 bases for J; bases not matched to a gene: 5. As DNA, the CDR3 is TGTGCCTGGAGTGAGAACAGGGGGCGCGGCTACACCTTC. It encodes CAWSENRGRGYTF.

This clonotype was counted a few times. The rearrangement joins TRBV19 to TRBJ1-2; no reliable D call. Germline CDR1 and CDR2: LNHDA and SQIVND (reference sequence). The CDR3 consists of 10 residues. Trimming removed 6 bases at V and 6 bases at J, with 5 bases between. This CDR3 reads CASRLDGYTF. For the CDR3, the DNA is TGTGCCAGTAGATTAGATGGCTACACCTTC.

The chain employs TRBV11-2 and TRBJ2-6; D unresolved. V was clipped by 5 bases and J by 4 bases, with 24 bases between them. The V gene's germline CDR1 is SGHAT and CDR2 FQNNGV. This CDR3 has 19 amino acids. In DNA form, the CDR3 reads TGTGCCAGCAGCCACATTCGGGTAGACCAGCTGAGGGGGGCCAACGTCCTGACTTTC. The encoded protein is CASSHIRVDQLRGANVLTF.

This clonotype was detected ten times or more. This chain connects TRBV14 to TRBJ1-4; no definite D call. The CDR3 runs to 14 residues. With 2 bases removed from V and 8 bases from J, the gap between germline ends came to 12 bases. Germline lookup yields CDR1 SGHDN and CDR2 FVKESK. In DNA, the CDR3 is TGTGCCAGCAGCCAATCCGGACCCAGGGAAAAACTGTTTTTT. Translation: CASSQSGPREKLFF. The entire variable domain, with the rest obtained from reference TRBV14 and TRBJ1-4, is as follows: EAGVTQFPSHSVIEKGQTVTLRCDPISGHDNLYWYRRVMGKEIKFLLHFVKESKQDESGMPNNRFLAERTGGTYSTLKVQPAELEDSGVYFCASSQSGPREKLFFGSGTQLSVL.

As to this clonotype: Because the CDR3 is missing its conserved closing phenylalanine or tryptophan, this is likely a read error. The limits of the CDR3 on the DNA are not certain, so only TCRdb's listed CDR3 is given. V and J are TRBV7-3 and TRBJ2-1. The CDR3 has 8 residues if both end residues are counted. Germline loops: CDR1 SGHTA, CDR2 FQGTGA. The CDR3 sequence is CASSLNPA.

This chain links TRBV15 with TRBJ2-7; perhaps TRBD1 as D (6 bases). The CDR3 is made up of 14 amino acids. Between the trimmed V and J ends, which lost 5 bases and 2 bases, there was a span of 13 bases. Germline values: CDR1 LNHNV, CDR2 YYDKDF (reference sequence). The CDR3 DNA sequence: TGTGCCACCAGCGTCCACAGGGACACCTACGAGCAGTACTTC. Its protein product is CATSVHRDTYEQYF.